This T cell receptor beta chain was retrieved from a study of cytomegalovirus exposure and HLA in healthy donors. PCR used 60 Vbeta primers and 13 Jbeta primers. Profiled with immunoSEQ multiplex PCR; TCRdb holds only in-frame clones, not every one. The profile shows some 120,000 clones, around 70% of them singletons. The study, taken as a whole, reports: The study designated some 180 TCR beta chains cytomegalovirus-associated. Per published reports, the classifier diagnosed cytomegalovirus status with high specificity and sensitivity.

This CDR3 comprises 18 residues. The V and J ends lost 5 bases and 2 bases respectively, with 23 bases between them. Per the germline V gene, CDR1 is SGHTA and CDR2 is FQGNSA. As for this clone: The antigen remains undetermined.

Sequencing used PBMCs. This chain joins TRBV7-2 and TRBJ2-3; possibly TRBD1 for D (6 bases). The TCR sequence derives from a man aged 25-40 years in good health and CMV-seronegative. CDR3 nucleotide sequence: TGTGCCAGCAGCCCCAGAACTCCCTTGACAGGCATCACAGATACGCAGTATTTT. Its protein product is CASSPRTPLTGITDTQYF. The full variable domain, with the rest looked up from reference TRBV7-2 and TRBJ2-3, is GAGVSQSPSNKVTEKGKDVELRCDPISGHTALYWYRQSLGQGLEFLIYFQGNSAPDKSGLPSDRFSAERTGGSVSTLTIQRTQQEDSAVYLCASSPRTPLTGITDTQYFGPGTRLTVL.